This T cell receptor beta chain was obtained from a study of identical twins. Worth noting for this clonotype: Its antigen is not identified.

Study results and limitations: Out-of-frame TCR alpha sharing in monozygotic twins exceeded recombination model predictions. The same donors were not followed; conclusions instead depended on cross-sectional statistical analysis. Out-of-frame alpha sequences that twins shared showed excess low generation probability. Out-of-frame beta sequences exhibited a weaker degree of excess twin sharing.

The V end lost 4 bases, the J end lost 5 bases, and 18 bases lay between the germline ends. The CDR3 totals 15 residues. The germline CDR1 and CDR2 sequences are SQVTM and ANQGSEA. Each CDR3 protein is one row after TCRdb ran MiXCR on the 5' RACE reads. Among roughly 630,000 distinct CDR3 sequences listed, around 7.5% were seen once. These same records also appear under a second study, on yellow fever vaccine responses in identical twins.

This receptor was obtained from a woman aged 18-35 years in good health. Input material: PBMCs. The chain has TRBV29-1 and TRBJ2-1; D unclear. As DNA, the CDR3 is TGCAGCGTTGTCCCCCCGGGTCATCAGGACAATGAGCAGTTCTTC. Protein product: CSVVPPGHQDNEQFF.